The 5 T cell receptor beta chains below come from one sample, sequenced in a study of radiotherapy plus CTLA-4 blockade in lung cancer. Sequencing was performed with immunoSEQ multiplex PCR; in TCRdb, only in-frame clones are kept and a portion is missing. In the table there are roughly 90,000 clones, about four fifths of which are singletons. The source material was peripheral blood, sampled from a patient treated with radiotherapy plus ipilimumab. Every receptor here comes from a human donor with non-small cell lung cancer that progressed on radiotherapy plus ipilimumab.

The chain employs TRBV27 and TRBJ2-7; possible D gene TRBD2, 7 bases. Trimming took off 6 bases at V and 2 bases at J, with 11 bases between the two ends. Germline CDR1 MNHEY, CDR2 SMNVEV (reference sequence). The CDR3 is 13 amino acids. CDR3 bases: TGTGCCAGCAGGCGCGGGGGCACCTACGAGCAGTACGTC. It specifies CASRRGGTYEQYV.

The chain recombines TRBV7-2 with TRBJ2-1, with 7 positions matching TRBD2. V lost 1 base and J lost 4; bases outside the gene matches: 4. CDR1 is SGHTA, CDR2 FQGNSA, per germline. There are 15 residues in the CDR3. The CDR3 region is CASSLVPSGYNEQFF. The CDR3 nucleotides are TGTGCCAGCAGCTTAGTACCTAGCGGTTACAATGAGCAGTTCTTC.

This chain links TRBV14 with TRBJ2-1, with TRBD1 matching 9 bases. Germline CDR1 SGHDN, CDR2 FVKESK. Germline trimming cut 2 bases from V and 9 bases from J; bases unmatched to any gene: 11. This CDR3 comprises 16 residues. The CDR3 sequence: CASSQRMGTGLVEQFF. The CDR3 DNA sequence: TGTGCCAGCAGCCAAAGGATGGGGACAGGGCTGGTTGAGCAGTTCTTC.

The chain is built from TRBV30 and TRBJ2-5; D may be TRBD2 (6 bases). CDR1 is GTSNPN and CDR2 is SVGIG in the germline V gene (reference sequence). CDR3 length equals 14 residues. The ends were cut back, 2 bases at V and 4 bases at J, with 14 bases in the middle. CDR3 DNA sequence: TGTGCCTGGAGTTCCGCGGCTAGCGCAGAGACCCAGTACTTC. This encodes CAWSSAASAETQYF.

The chain joins TRBV19 to TRBJ1-5; 10 bases are shared with TRBD1. CDR1 is LNHDA and CDR2 is SQIVND in the germline V gene (reference sequence). The CDR3 runs to 18 residues. Trimming at V came to 0 bases and at J to 5 bases, leaving 10 bases not matched to a gene. Written as DNA, the CDR3 is TGTGCCAGTAGTATAGATCAGTCGTGGGGGACAGGGGATCAGCCCCAGCATTTT. Protein product: CASSIDQSWGTGDQPQHF. The full variable domain, its missing parts supplied by reference TRBV19 and TRBJ1-5, is DGGITQSPKYLFRKEGQNVTLSCEQNLNHDAMYWYRQDPGQGLRLIYYSQIVNDFQKGDIAEGYSVSREKKESFPLTVTSAQKNPTAFYLCASSIDQSWGTGDQPQHFGDGTRLSIL.